These 10 T cell receptor beta chains came from one sample sequenced in a study of blood T cell repertoires in COVID-19. Generated by immunoSEQ multiplex PCR, the TCRdb table keeps only in-frame clones and is missing some. The profile shows roughly 120,000 clones, roughly nine tenths of them singletons. Sequencing was carried out using peripheral blood. The receptors stem from a man aged 45-65 years with active COVID-19.

The chain employs TRBV18 and TRBJ1-2, with 9 bases matching TRBD1. There are 15 residues in the CDR3. The germline CDR1 and CDR2 sequences are KGHSH and LQKENI. V shed 2 bases, J shed 3 bases, and the junction held 4 bases outside the gene matches. In nucleotides, the CDR3 is TGTGCCAGCTCACCAAGGGGACAGGGAGACTATGGCTACACCTTC. Its translation is CASSPRGQGDYGYTF.

The chain joins TRBV3-1 (or the pseudogene TRBV3-2) to TRBJ2-2; a weak D match, TRBD2 (6 bases). Germline CDR1 reads LGHDT; CDR2 reads YNNKEL (reference sequence). Deletions cut 3 bases from V and 2 bases from J, with 10 bases between. The CDR3 sequence is 15 residues long. CDR3 amino acids: CASSHGGVNTGELFF. CDR3 bases: TGTGCCAGCAGCCATGGCGGGGTCAACACCGGGGAGCTGTTTTTT.

J is TRBJ1-3 and V is TRBV2, with 7 bases identical to TRBD1. The CDR3 is made up of 14 amino acids. Germline CDR1 reads SNHLY; CDR2 reads FYNNEI. Germline trimming cut 6 bases from V and 3 bases from J; bases unmatched to any gene: 5. The CDR3 DNA reads TGTGCCAGCAGGGCCAGGGGGAATGGAAACACCATATATTTT. Translation gives CASRARGNGNTIYF.

The DNA for the CDR3 is TGCGCCAGCAGCTTGTATCTGAGGCAGGGGAGTAATGAGCAGTTCTTC. Translating it yields CASSLYLRQGSNEQFF. This rearrangement joins TRBV5-1 to TRBJ2-1; a weak D match, TRBD1 (6 bases). V was clipped by 1 base and J by 7 bases, with 18 bases between them. The CDR3 is made up of 16 amino acids. In germline, CDR1 is SGHRS, CDR2 YFSETQ.

This clone has a single count. The chain employs TRBV14 and TRBJ2-3, with 14 bases fitting TRBD2. The junction had 3 bases not matched to a gene; V was cut back by 4 bases and J by 0 bases. CDR1 and CDR2 (germline): SGHDN, FVKESK. The CDR3 has 17 residues. The CDR3: CASSPWTSGGSTDTQYF. The CDR3 bases are TGTGCCAGCAGCCCGTGGACTAGCGGGGGGAGCACAGATACGCAGTATTTT.

This chain uses TRBV7-2 with TRBJ2-1; TRBD1 aligns across 7 bases. The V gene's germline CDR1 is SGHTA and CDR2 FQGNSA. The CDR3 covers 14 residues. Trimming cost V 5 bases and J 10 bases; bases outside gene matches: 11. This CDR3 reads CASSPGQQVEEQFF. The DNA for the CDR3 is TGTGCCAGCAGCCCGGGACAGCAGGTTGAGGAGCAGTTCTTC.

This clone is deemed medium-sized. The chain carries TRBV10-3 and TRBJ2-7, with D tentatively TRBD1 (6 bases). V was clipped by 3 bases and J by 2 bases, with 11 bases between them. There are 14 residues in the CDR3. CDR1 ENHRY and CDR2 SYGVKD come from the germline V gene. The chain's CDR3 is CAISDWDMPYEQYF. The CDR3 region has the DNA TGTGCCATCAGTGACTGGGACATGCCCTACGAGCAGTACTTC.

The chain couples TRBV10-2 to TRBJ1-5; D is perhaps TRBD1 (5 bases). Germline CDR1 is WSHSY and CDR2 is SAAADI. CDR3 length equals 13 residues. Trimming shortened V by 5 bases and J by 5 bases, and 10 bases separated the two germline ends. The CDR3 DNA reads as TGCGCCAGCAGTACAGGTTTGGATCAGCCCCAGCATTTT. Protein product: CASSTGLDQPQHF.

CDR3 nucleotide sequence: TGCGCCAGCAGCTTGGAACTAGCGGGGGGCCTAGATACGCAGTATTTT. The encoded protein is CASSLELAGGLDTQYF. This chain links TRBV5-1 with TRBJ2-3; 12 bases are a match to TRBD2. This CDR3 spans 16 amino acids. The V and J ends lost 0 bases and 5 bases, in that order; junction bases with no gene match: 4. The germline V gene encodes CDR1 SGHRS and CDR2 YFSETQ.

At least ten counts were recorded for this clone. The CDR3 here is CASSDREGEGYTF. For the CDR3, the DNA is TGTGCCAGCAGTGACAGGGAGGGAGAAGGCTACACCTTC. This chain links TRBV6-4 with TRBJ1-2, with D uncertain. Germline lookup yields CDR1 MRHNA and CDR2 SNTAGT. V shed 2 bases and J shed 8 bases, with 12 bases lying between them. The CDR3 contains 13 residues.